Presented here are 8 T cell receptor beta chains from one specimen sequenced in a study of CD8+CD57+ T cells in acquired aplastic anemia. Genomic DNA constituted the template upon which TCR beta VDJ and CDR3 profiling was performed. MiXCR, run by TCRdb on the reads, gives a single entry per CDR3 protein. The sample yields 65,000 or so distinct CDR3 sequences, 45% to 70% seen once. Material for sequencing was sorted CD4+, CD8+, or CD8+CD57+ T cells (not recorded which) from PBMCs. The receptors were gathered from a human donor in good health, serving as a control.

There are many counts of this clonotype. In nucleotides, the CDR3 is TGTGCCAGCAGCCAAGATCAAGCGGGAGTAAGCGAGCAGTACTTC. As protein: CASSQDQAGVSEQYF. V is TRBV3-1 and J is TRBJ2-7; 8 bases agree with TRBD2. The CDR3 is 15 amino acids. V trimming: 0 bases; J trimming: 6 bases; junction bases outside the gene matches: 7. Per the germline V gene, CDR1 is LGHDT and CDR2 is YNNKEL (reference sequence).

V gene TRBV29-1 combines with J gene TRBJ2-7, with TRBD1 matching 9 bases. Per the germline V gene, CDR1 is SQVTM and CDR2 is ANQGSEA. Unmatched junction bases numbered 4, after V lost 4 bases and J lost 3 bases. This CDR3 is built from 13 residues. CDR3 coding DNA: TGCAGCGTTGGGGGGGACAGGGTCTACGAGCAGTACTTC. Protein product: CSVGGDRVYEQYF.

Only a few counts were recorded for this clonotype. Possible read error: a much larger clone is one base away. The rearrangement links TRBV6-1 to TRBJ1-5, with a possible D match to TRBD1 (5 bases). CDR1 is MNHNS and CDR2 is SASEGT in the germline V gene. V lost 3 bases and J 1 base, leaving 10 bases between the germline ends. This CDR3 has 15 residues. This CDR3 is CASSEGKGSNQPQHF. CDR3 sequence (DNA): TGTGCCAGCAGTGAGGGCAAGGGGAGCAATCAGCCCCAGCATTTT.

This clonotype was seen ten or more times. The chain joins TRBV11-3 to TRBJ1-2; unclear D gene. Deletions cut 7 bases from V and 4 bases from J, with 22 bases between. Germline CDR1 and CDR2: SGHNT and YENEEA. The CDR3 length is 16 residues. CDR3 coding DNA: TGTGCCAGCAATCCTATCGCCGCTACAGCCTCCTATGGCTACACCTTC. This sequence encodes CASNPIAATASYGYTF. The full variable domain, in which reference TRBV11-3 and TRBJ1-2 provide the parts outside the CDR3, is EAGVVQSPRYKIIEKKQPVAFWCNPISGHNTLYWYLQNLGQGPELLIRYENEEAVDDSQLPKDRFSAERLKGVDSTLKIQPAELGDSAVYLCASNPIAATASYGYTFGSGTRLTVV.

This clonotype was counted ten times or more. J is TRBJ2-5 and V is TRBV6-5; TRBD2 matches 7 bases. J lost 12 bases, V lost 6 bases, and 10 bases had no gene match. Germline V gene sequence: CDR1 MNHEY, CDR2 SVGAGI. The CDR3 covers 12 residues. In DNA, the CDR3 is TGTGCCAGCAGCCCTTGGGGAGGGGCGGAGTACTTC. Translating gives CASSPWGGAEYF.

The V call is TRBV24-1, the J call TRBJ1-2; possibly TRBD1 for D (5 bases). Germline V gives CDR1 KGHDR, CDR2 SFDVKD. Trimming shortened V by 4 bases and J by 8 bases, and 10 bases separated the two germline ends. This CDR3 is built from 12 residues. CDR3 residues: CATSESGFGYTF. The CDR3 region has the DNA TGTGCCACCAGTGAGTCAGGGTTCGGCTACACCTTC.

This clonotype was observed many times. V is TRBV7-2 and J is TRBJ2-1; no reliable D call. CDR3 length equals 14 residues. Trimming removed 0 bases at V and 8 bases at J, with 11 bases between. Germline lookup yields CDR1 SGHTA and CDR2 FQGNSA. This CDR3 reads CASSLAHANYEQFF. In DNA form, the CDR3 reads TGTGCCAGCAGCTTAGCGCATGCTAATTATGAGCAGTTCTTC.

The chain couples TRBV9 to TRBJ1-6; D not resolved. CDR1 and CDR2 (germline): SGDLS, YYNGEE. Trimming took off 1 base at V and 10 bases at J, with 12 bases between the two ends. The CDR3 is 14 residues long. The CDR3 protein is CASSVREAESPLHF. CDR3 in DNA: TGTGCCAGCAGCGTACGGGAGGCAGAGTCACCCCTCCACTTT.